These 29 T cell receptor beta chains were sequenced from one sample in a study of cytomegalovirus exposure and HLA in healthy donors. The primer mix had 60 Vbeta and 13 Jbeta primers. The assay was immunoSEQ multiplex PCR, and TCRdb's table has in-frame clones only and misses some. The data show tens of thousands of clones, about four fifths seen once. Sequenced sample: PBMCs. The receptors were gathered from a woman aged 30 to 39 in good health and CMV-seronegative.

CDR3 protein: CSVGEGRRAGANVLTF. For the CDR3, the DNA is TGCAGCGTTGGAGAGGGTCGGAGGGCTGGGGCCAACGTCCTGACTTTC. The gene calls are TRBV29-1 and TRBJ2-6; possibly TRBD2 for D (6 bases). The CDR3 covers 16 residues. Trimming removed 4 bases at V and 2 bases at J, with 15 bases between. Germline V gene lookup returns CDR1 SQVTM and CDR2 ANQGSEA.

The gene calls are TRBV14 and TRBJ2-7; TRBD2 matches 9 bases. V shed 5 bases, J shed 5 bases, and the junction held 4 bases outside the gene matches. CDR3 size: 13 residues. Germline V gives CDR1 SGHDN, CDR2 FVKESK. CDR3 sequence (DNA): TGTGCCAGCAGCAATAGCGGGGGTAACGAGCAGTACTTC. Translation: CASSNSGGNEQYF.

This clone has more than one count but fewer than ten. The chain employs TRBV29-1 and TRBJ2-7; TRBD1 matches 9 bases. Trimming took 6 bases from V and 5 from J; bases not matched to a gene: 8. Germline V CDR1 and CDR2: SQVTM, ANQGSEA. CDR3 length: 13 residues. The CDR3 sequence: CSVETGGINEQYF. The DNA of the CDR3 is TGCAGCGTCGAAACAGGGGGCATTAACGAGCAGTACTTC.

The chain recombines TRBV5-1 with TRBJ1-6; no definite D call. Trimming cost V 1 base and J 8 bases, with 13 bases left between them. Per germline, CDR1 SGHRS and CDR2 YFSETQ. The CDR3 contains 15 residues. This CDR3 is CASSLQTRVDSPLHF. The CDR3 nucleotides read TGCGCCAGCAGCTTGCAGACGCGGGTAGATTCACCCCTCCACTTT.

The CDR3 here is CASSQTERGASDEQYF. The CDR3 DNA reads TGTGCCAGCAGCCAGACGGAGCGGGGGGCCTCGGACGAGCAGTACTTC. The chain uses TRBV4-2 and TRBJ2-7; 9 bases line up with TRBD2. CDR1 LGHNA and CDR2 YNFKEQ come from the germline V gene. CDR3 length: 16 amino acids. Germline trimming cut 3 bases from V and 5 bases from J; bases unmatched to any gene: 11.

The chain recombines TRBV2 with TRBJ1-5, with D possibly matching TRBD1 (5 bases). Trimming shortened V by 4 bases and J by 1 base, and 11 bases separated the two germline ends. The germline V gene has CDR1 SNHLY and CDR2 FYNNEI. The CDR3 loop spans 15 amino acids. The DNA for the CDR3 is TGTGCCAGCAGTGCCAGACAGTTAAGCAATCAGCCCCAGCATTTT. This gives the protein CASSARQLSNQPQHF.

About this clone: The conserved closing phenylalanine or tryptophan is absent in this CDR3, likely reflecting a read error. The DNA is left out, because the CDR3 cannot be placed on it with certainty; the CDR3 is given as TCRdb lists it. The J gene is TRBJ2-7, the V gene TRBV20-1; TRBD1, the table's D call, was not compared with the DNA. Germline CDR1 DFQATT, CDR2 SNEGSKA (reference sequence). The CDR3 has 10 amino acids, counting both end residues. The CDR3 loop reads CSARGTGHHL.

The CDR3 loop is CAWSHPSLRGLTNYGYTF. The CDR3 bases are TGTGCCTGGAGTCACCCTTCTCTCAGGGGTCTCACTAACTATGGCTACACCTTC. The chain joins TRBV30 to TRBJ1-2; D is possibly TRBD1 (6 bases). In germline, CDR1 is GTSNPN, CDR2 SVGIG (reference sequence). V lost 2 bases to trimming and J lost 0 bases, with 22 bases between them. The CDR3 sequence is 18 residues long.

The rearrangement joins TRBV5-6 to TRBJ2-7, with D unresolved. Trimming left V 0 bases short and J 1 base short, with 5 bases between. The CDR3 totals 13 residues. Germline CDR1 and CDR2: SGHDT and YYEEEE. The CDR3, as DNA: TGTGCCAGCAGCTTGGGGCAGTCCTACGAGCAGTACTTC. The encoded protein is CASSLGQSYEQYF.

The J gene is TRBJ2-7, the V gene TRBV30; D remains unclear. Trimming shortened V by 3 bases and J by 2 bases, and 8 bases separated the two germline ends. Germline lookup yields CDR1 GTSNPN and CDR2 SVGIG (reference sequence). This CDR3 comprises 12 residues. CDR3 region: CAWRAAAYEQYF. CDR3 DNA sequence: TGTGCCTGGAGAGCCGCTGCCTACGAGCAGTACTTC.

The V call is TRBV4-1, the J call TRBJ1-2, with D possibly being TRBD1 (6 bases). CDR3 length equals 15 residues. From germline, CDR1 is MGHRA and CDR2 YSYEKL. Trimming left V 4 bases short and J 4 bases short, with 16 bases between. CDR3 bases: TGCGCCAGCAGCCCGGGGGGCAGCCCACCCTATGGCTACACCTTC. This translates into CASSPGGSPPYGYTF.

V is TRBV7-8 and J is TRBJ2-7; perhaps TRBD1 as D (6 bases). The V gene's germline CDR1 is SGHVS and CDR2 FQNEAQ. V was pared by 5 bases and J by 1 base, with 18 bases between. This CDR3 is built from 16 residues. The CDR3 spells CASSPAVGGASYEQYF. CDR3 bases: TGTGCCAGCAGCCCGGCTGTTGGGGGCGCTTCCTACGAGCAGTACTTC.

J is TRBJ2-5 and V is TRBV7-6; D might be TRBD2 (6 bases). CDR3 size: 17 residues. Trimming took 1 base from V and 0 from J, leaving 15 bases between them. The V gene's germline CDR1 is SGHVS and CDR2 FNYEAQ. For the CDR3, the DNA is TGTGCCAGCAGCTTAGGCGGGACGGTCCGGTACCAAGAGACCCAGTACTTC. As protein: CASSLGGTVRYQETQYF. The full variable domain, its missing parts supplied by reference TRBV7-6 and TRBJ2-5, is GAGVSQSPRYKVTKRGQDVALRCDPISGHVSLYWYRQALGQGPEFLTYFNYEAQQDKSGLPNDRFSAERPEGSISTLTIQRTEQRDSAMYRCASSLGGTVRYQETQYFGPGTRLLVL.

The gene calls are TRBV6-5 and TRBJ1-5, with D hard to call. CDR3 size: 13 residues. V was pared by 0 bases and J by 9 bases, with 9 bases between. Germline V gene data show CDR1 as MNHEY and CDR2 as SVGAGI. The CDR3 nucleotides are TGTGCCAGCAGTTACTCCCGGCGGATGCCCCAGCATTTT. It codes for CASSYSRRMPQHF.

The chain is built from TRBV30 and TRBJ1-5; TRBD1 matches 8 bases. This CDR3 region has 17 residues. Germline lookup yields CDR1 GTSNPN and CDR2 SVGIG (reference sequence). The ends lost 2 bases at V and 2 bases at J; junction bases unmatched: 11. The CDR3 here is CAWSTRGLGSGNQPQHF. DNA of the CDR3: TGTGCCTGGAGTACCAGGGGGCTGGGATCGGGCAATCAGCCCCAGCATTTT.

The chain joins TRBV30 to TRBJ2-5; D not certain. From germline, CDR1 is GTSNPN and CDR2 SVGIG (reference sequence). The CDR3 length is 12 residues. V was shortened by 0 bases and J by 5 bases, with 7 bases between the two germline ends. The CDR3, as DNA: TGTGCCTGGAGTGTACTCTTGGAGACCCAGTACTTC. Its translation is CAWSVLLETQYF.

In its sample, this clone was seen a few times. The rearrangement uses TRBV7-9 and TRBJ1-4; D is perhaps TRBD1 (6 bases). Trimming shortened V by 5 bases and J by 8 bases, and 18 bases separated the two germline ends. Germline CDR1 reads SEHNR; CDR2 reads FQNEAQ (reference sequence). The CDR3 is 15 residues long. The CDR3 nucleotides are TGTGCCAGCAGCACACCACAGGGAGTGGGGGAAAAACTGTTTTTT. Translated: CASSTPQGVGEKLFF. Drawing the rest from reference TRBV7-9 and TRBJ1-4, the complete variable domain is DTGVSQNPRHKITKRGQNVTFRCDPISEHNRLYWYRQTLGQGPEFLTYFQNEAQLEKSRLLSDRFSAERPKGSFSTLEIQRTEQGDSAMYLCASSTPQGVGEKLFFGSGTQLSVL.

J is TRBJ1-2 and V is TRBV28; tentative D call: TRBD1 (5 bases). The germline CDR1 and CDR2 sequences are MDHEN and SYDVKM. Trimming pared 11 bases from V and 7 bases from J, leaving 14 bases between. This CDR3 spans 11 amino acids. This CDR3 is CAAVGGSGYTF. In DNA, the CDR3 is TGTGCCGCCGTTGGGGGGTCTGGCTACACCTTC.

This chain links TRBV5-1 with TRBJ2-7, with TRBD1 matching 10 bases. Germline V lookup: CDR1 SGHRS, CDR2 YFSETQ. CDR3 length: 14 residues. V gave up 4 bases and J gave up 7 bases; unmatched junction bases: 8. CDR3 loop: CASSQRQGAREQYF. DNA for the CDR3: TGCGCCAGCAGCCAGAGACAGGGGGCGCGGGAGCAGTACTTC.

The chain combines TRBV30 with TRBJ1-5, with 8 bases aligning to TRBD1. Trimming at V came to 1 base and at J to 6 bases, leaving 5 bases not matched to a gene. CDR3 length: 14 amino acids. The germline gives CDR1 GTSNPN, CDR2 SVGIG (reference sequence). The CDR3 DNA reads TGTGCCTGGAGTGACGGACAGGGTCGTCAGCCCCAGCATTTT. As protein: CAWSDGQGRQPQHF.

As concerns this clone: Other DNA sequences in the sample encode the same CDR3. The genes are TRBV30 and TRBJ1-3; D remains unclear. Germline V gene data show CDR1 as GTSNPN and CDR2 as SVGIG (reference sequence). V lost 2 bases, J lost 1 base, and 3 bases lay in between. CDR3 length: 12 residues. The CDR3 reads CAWSLSGNTIYF. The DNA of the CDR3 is TGTGCCTGGAGTTTATCTGGAAACACCATATATTTT.

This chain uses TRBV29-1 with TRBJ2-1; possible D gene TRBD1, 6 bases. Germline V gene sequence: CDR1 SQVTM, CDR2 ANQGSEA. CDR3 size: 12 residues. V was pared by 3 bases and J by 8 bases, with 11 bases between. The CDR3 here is CSVETGSHEQFF. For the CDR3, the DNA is TGCAGCGTTGAGACAGGTTCGCATGAGCAGTTCTTC.

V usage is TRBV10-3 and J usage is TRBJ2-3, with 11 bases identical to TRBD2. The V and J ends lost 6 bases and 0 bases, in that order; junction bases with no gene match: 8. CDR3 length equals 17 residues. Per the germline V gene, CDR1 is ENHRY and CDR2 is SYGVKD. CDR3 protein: CAIRTLAGGYSTDTQYF. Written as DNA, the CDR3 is TGTGCCATCAGGACTCTAGCGGGGGGATATAGCACAGATACGCAGTATTTT.

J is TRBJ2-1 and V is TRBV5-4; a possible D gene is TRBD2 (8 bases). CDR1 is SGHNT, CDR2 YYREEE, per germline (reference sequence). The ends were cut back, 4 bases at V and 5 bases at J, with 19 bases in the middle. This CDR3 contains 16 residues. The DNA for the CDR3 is TGTGCCAGCAGCCGTGACAGGGCGGGGGGTGACAATGAGCAGTTCTTC. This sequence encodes CASSRDRAGGDNEQFF.

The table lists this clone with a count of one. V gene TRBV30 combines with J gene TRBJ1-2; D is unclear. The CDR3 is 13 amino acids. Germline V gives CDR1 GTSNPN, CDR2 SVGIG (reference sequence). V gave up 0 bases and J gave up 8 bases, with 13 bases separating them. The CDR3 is CAWSVLGGNGYTF. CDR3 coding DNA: TGTGCCTGGAGTGTACTAGGAGGGAACGGCTACACCTTC.

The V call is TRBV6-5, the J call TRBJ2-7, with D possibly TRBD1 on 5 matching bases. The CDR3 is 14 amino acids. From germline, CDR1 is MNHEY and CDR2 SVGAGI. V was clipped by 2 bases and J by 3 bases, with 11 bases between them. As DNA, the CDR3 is TGTGCCAGCAGTTACAGGGGTAGTATCTACGAGCAGTACTTC. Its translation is CASSYRGSIYEQYF.

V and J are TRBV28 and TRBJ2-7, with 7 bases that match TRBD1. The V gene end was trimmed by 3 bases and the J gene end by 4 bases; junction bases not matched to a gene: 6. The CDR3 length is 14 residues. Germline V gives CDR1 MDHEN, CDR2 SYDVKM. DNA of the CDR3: TGTGCCAGCAGTTTGAGCGCGACAGGGTACGAGCAGTACTTC. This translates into CASSLSATGYEQYF.

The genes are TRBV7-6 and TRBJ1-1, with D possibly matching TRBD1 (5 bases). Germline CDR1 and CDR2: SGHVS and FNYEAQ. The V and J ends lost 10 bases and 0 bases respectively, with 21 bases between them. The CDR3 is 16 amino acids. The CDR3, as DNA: TGTGCCATCCATTACCCACAGGAGTCCATGAACACTGAAGCTTTCTTT. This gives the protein CAIHYPQESMNTEAFF.

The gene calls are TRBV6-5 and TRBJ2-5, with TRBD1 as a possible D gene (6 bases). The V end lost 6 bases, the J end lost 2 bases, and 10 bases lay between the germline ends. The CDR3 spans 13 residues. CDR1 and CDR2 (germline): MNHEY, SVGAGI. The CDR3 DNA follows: TGTGCCAGCAGCAGGACAGTTCAAGAGACCCAGTACTTC. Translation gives CASSRTVQETQYF.